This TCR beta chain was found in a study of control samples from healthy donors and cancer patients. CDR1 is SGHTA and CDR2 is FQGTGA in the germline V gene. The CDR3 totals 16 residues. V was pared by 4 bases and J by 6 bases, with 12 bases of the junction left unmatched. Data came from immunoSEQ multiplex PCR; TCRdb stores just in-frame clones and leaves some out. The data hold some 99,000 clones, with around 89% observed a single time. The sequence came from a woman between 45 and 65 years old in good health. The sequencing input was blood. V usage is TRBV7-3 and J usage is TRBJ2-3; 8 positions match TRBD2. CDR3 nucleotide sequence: TGTGCCAGCAGCTCCCGTCGGGGGGGCCGGGCCGATACGCAGTATTTT. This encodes CASSSRRGGRADTQYF.